Listed below are T cell receptor beta chains from one sample, sequenced in a study of long-term antiretroviral therapy in people with HIV. The method was immunoSEQ multiplex PCR; TCRdb's version includes in-frame clones alone and lacks a portion of them. The table shows about 20,000 clones, with 90% occurring only once. The sequencing used unsorted PBMCs, collected 4.4 years before starting antiretroviral therapy. The receptors here all came from a woman aged 25 to 39 with HIV. Each CDR3 is given with its conserved first and last residue. A D gene is named only where the DNA matches it firmly. For some rows the clone size is stated as once, few or many, or as a class when expanded; others skip it.

v_call	d_call	clone_size	j_call	cdr3_aa	cdr3_nt
TRBV6-5	NA	NA	TRBJ1-4	CASSYSMPEGKLFF	TGTGCCAGCAGTTACTCAATGCCGGAGGGAAAACTGTTTTTT
TRBV2	TRBD1	NA	TRBJ1-3	CASSGDRAAGNTIYF	TGTGCCAGCAGCGGTGACAGGGCAGCTGGAAACACCATATATTTT
TRBV5-1	TRBD1	NA	TRBJ1-1	CASSLTTTGQGNTEAFF	TGCGCCAGCAGCTTGACCACTACGGGACAGGGGAACACTGAAGCTTTCTTT
TRBV18	NA	NA	TRBJ2-2	CASSPPGDTGELFF	TGTGCCAGCTCACCACCGGGTGACACCGGGGAGCTGTTTTTT
TRBV29-1	TRBD2	once	TRBJ2-3	CSVGTGTSGGFDTDTQYF	TGCAGCGTTGGGACCGGGACTAGCGGGGGCTTTGACACAGATACGCAGTATTTT
TRBV7-2	NA	NA	TRBJ1-5	CASSLGLRNQPQHF	TGTGCCAGCAGCTTAGGACTACGGAATCAGCCCCAGCATTTT
TRBV11-2	TRBD1	NA	TRBJ1-1	CASSLGQGGSGTEAFF	TGTGCCAGCAGCTTAGGTCAGGGGGGGTCGGGGACTGAAGCTTTCTTT
TRBV30	NA	NA	TRBJ1-1	CAWSVRTLGAFF	TGTGCCTGGAGTGTTAGGACCCTGGGAGCTTTCTTT
TRBV18	TRBD2	NA	TRBJ2-7	CASSPFRTSPRNPYEQYF	TGTGCCAGCTCACCATTCAGGACTAGTCCGCGGAATCCCTACGAGCAGTACTTC
TRBV6-6	TRBD1	NA	TRBJ2-7	CASSQEGQGADEQYF	TGTGCCAGCAGCCAAGAGGGACAGGGGGCTGACGAGCAGTACTTC
TRBV27	TRBD1	NA	TRBJ2-7	CASSSPGQGYEQYF	TGTGCCAGCAGTTCTCCGGGACAGGGCTACGAGCAGTACTTC
TRBV2	NA	few	TRBJ1-3	CASSEDEGRGNTIYF	TGTGCCAGCAGTGAAGACGAGGGGAGGGGAAACACCATATATTTT
TRBV5-4	TRBD1	NA	TRBJ2-5	CASSFSDRVETQYF	TGTGCCAGCAGCTTCTCAGACAGGGTGGAGACCCAGTACTTC
TRBV5-1	NA	NA	TRBJ2-5	CASSLEDSQQETQYF	TGCGCCAGCAGCTTGGAGGACTCGCAGCAAGAGACCCAGTACTTC
TRBV15	TRBD2	NA	TRBJ2-3	CATSRRLGGGRDTQYF	TGTGCCACCAGCAGACGTCTCGGCGGGGGGAGGGATACGCAGTATTTT
TRBV5-1	TRBD1	NA	TRBJ2-3	CASSSHLGQGAADTQYF	TGCGCCAGCAGCTCCCACCTGGGACAGGGGGCCGCAGATACGCAGTATTTT
TRBV30	NA	NA	TRBJ1-5	CAWSVSGDQPQHF	TGTGCCTGGAGTGTATCAGGGGATCAGCCCCAGCATTTT
TRBV27	NA	NA	TRBJ2-3	CASSFAGAPDTQYF	TGTGCCAGCAGTTTCGCAGGGGCCCCAGATACGCAGTATTTT